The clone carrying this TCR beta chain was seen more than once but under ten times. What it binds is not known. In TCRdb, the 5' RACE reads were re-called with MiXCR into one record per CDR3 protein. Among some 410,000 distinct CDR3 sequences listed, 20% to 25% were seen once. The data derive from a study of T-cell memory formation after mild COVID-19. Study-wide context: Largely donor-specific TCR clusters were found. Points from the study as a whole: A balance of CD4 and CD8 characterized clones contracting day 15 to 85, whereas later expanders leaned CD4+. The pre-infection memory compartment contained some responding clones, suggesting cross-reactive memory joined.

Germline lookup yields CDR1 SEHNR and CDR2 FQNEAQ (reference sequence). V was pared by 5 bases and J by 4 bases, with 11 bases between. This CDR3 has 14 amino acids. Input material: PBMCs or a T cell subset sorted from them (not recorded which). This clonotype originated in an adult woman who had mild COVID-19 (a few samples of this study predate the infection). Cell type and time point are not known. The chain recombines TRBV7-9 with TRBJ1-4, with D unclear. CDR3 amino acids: CASSQSTSNEKLFF. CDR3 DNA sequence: TGTGCCAGCAGCCAGTCGACAAGTAATGAAAAACTGTTTTTT.